This TCR beta chain was sequenced in a study of human T cells and chemical hapten exposure. Each CDR3 protein is one row after TCRdb ran MiXCR on the RACE reads. Here the sample spans 60,000 to 75,000 distinct CDR3 sequences, approximately 6.7% being singletons. Ten or more counts support this clonotype. Time point given: pre-sensitization, week 0. Treatment meaning: therapeutic diphenylcyclopropenone sensitization with weekly scalp DPC. Whole blood that had not been fractionated was the source of extracted total RNA. The CDR3 totals 12 residues. CDR1 is SQVTM and CDR2 is ANQGSEA in the germline V gene. V was pared by 3 bases and J by 6 bases, with 9 bases between.

The receptor was isolated from a woman aged 25 to 45 with alopecia areata. Some clones in this sample may be carry-over from other donors' samples. Sequences were derived from whole blood, sampled in connection with sensitization to the hapten diphenylcyclopropenone (DPC). The chain couples TRBV29-1 to TRBJ1-5; weak D call: TRBD1 (5 bases). This CDR3 is CSVELGGQPQHF. In nucleotides, the CDR3 is TGCAGCGTTGAGTTGGGGGGTCAGCCCCAGCATTTT.